The 14 T cell receptor beta chains given below trace back to one sample, sequenced in a study of human T cells and chemical hapten exposure. In TCRdb, the RACE reads were re-called with MiXCR into one record per CDR3 protein. Here the sample spans approximately 320,000 distinct CDR3 sequences, about 5.4% being singletons. Time point indicated: pre-sensitization, week 0. Treatment here: therapeutic diphenylcyclopropenone sensitization with weekly scalp DPC. Specimen: whole blood, collected in connection with sensitization to the hapten diphenylcyclopropenone (DPC). These receptors all come from a woman aged 18-29 years with alopecia areata. Some clones in this sample may be carry-over from other donors' samples.

V usage is TRBV6-6 and J usage is TRBJ1-1; possibly TRBD1 for D (6 bases). Trimming removed 6 bases from V and 7 bases from J, with 21 bases in between. The germline gives CDR1 MNHNY, CDR2 SVGAGI (reference sequence). The CDR3 is 15 amino acids. The CDR3 coding sequence is TGTGCCAGCAGGGCACCGGAGGGGTGGGGGCTTGAAGCTTTCTTT. This gives the protein CASRAPEGWGLEAFF.

The chain has TRBV20-1 and TRBJ2-7, with 9 bases matching TRBD2. Germline CDR1 DFQATT, CDR2 SNEGSKA (reference sequence). J lost 2 bases, V lost 7 bases, and 9 bases had no gene match. This CDR3 is 14 amino acids long. The CDR3 DNA follows: TGCAGTGTGAACCTAGCGGGGTCAACCTACGAGCAGTACTTC. Protein sequence: CSVNLAGSTYEQYF.

This clonotype has at least ten counts. The chain links TRBV12-3 or TRBV12-4 to TRBJ2-1; no reliable D call. The CDR3 is made up of 12 amino acids. V was trimmed by 5 bases and J by 5 bases, leaving 7 bases between them. The CDR3 nucleotides are TGTGCCAGCAGTGACGGGCACAATGAGCAGTTCTTC. It codes for CASSDGHNEQFF.

The chain has TRBV7-2 and TRBJ2-7, with D tentatively TRBD2 (5 bases). CDR1 and CDR2 (germline): SGHTA, FQGNSA. The ends were cut back, 7 bases at V and 5 bases at J, with 18 bases in the middle. The CDR3 loop spans 14 amino acids. The CDR3 region is CASTKGSKSDEQYF. In nucleotides, the CDR3 is TGTGCCAGCACCAAAGGGAGCAAATCTGACGAGCAGTACTTC.

The rearrangement uses TRBV5-6 and TRBJ1-2; D gene uncertain. V dropped 0 bases and J dropped 1 base, with 7 bases sitting between them. CDR3 size: 14 residues. Germline CDR1 is SGHDT and CDR2 is YYEEEE. The CDR3 DNA sequence: TGTGCCAGCAGCTTGGCCCACAGTAACTATGGCTACACCTTC. Protein: CASSLAHSNYGYTF.

This clonotype was detected many times. The chain combines TRBV7-9 with TRBJ1-6, with D perhaps TRBD1 (5 bases). This CDR3 contains 14 residues. Germline-derived CDR1 and CDR2 are SEHNR and FQNEAQ (reference sequence). The V gene lost 5 bases and the J gene lost 10 bases, with 15 bases spanning the gap. As DNA, the CDR3 is TGTGCCAGCAGCGTAGATGGGGGAAGGTCACCCCTCCACTTT. Translating it yields CASSVDGGRSPLHF.

This clonotype has only a few counts. V is TRBV5-4 and J is TRBJ2-2; D not certain. CDR3 size: 16 residues. The germline V gene has CDR1 SGHNT and CDR2 YYREEE (reference sequence). V was trimmed by 0 bases and J by 4 bases, leaving 13 bases between them. CDR3 nucleotides: TGTGCCAGCAGCTTGGCCCCCTCCGGCGGCACCGGGGAGCTGTTTTTT. This translates into CASSLAPSGGTGELFF.

The CDR3 DNA is TGTGCCAGCAGCTCCGAACGGGACCGAGCTTTCTTT. Translation: CASSSERDRAFF. This chain uses TRBV7-9 with TRBJ1-1, with D possibly being TRBD1 (5 bases). Germline V lookup: CDR1 SEHNR, CDR2 FQNEAQ (reference sequence). This CDR3 contains 12 residues. V gave up 4 bases and J gave up 10 bases, with 13 bases separating them. The whole variable domain, remainder taken from reference TRBV7-9 and TRBJ1-1, is DTGVSQNPRHKITKRGQNVTFRCDPISEHNRLYWYRQTLGQGPEFLTYFQNEAQLEKSRLLSDRFSAERPKGSFSTLEIQRTEQGDSAMYLCASSSERDRAFFGQGTRLTVV.

The sample holds a few counts of this clonotype. The chain links TRBV7-9 to TRBJ2-7; 9 bases map to TRBD1. The V and J ends lost 1 base and 1 base, in that order; junction bases with no gene match: 8. The CDR3 has 17 residues. Germline V gives CDR1 SEHNR, CDR2 FQNEAQ (reference sequence). CDR3 DNA: TGTGCCAGCAGCTTAGTCGCTCCCGGGACAGGGTCCTACGAGCAGTACTTC. It translates to CASSLVAPGTGSYEQYF.

This chain links TRBV12-3 or TRBV12-4 with TRBJ2-1; 10 bases are a match to TRBD2. With 3 bases clipped from V and 5 bases from J, the junction kept 7 bases outside the gene matches. The CDR3 runs to 16 residues. In DNA form, the CDR3 reads TGTGCCAGCAGTTTTATGGGGACTAGCGCTGACAATGAGCAGTTCTTC. Its protein product is CASSFMGTSADNEQFF.

This clonotype has a handful of counts. The chain couples TRBV9 to TRBJ2-1; D remains ambiguous. Trimming pared 0 bases from V and 2 bases from J, leaving 9 bases between. Germline-derived CDR1 and CDR2 are SGDLS and YYNGEE. This CDR3 has 15 residues. DNA for the CDR3: TGTGCCAGCAGCGTAGGGGGTGTTGCCTACAATGAGCAGTTCTTC. This sequence encodes CASSVGGVAYNEQFF.

This clonotype was observed many times. This chain links TRBV24-1 with TRBJ2-2; 9 nucleotides line up with TRBD2. Germline-derived CDR1 and CDR2 are KGHDR and SFDVKD. This CDR3 is 15 amino acids long. J lost 5 bases, V lost 4 bases, and 4 bases had no gene match. The CDR3 here is CATSEPGLATGELFF. Written as DNA, the CDR3 is TGTGCCACCAGTGAACCGGGACTAGCAACCGGGGAGCTGTTTTTT.

This sequence joins TRBV5-4 and TRBJ2-3; D is uncertain. Trimming took 4 bases from V and 1 from J, leaving 13 bases between them. Germline V lookup: CDR1 SGHNT, CDR2 YYREEE (reference sequence). The CDR3 runs to 15 residues. The CDR3 coding sequence is TGTGCCAGCAGCCCCATTAACACAGGCACAGATACGCAGTATTTT. Translation gives CASSPINTGTDTQYF. The whole variable domain, remainder taken from reference TRBV5-4 and TRBJ2-3, is ETGVTQSPTHLIKTRGQQVTLRCSSQSGHNTVSWYQQALGQGPQFIFQYYREEENGRGNFPPRFSGLQFPNYSSELNVNALELDDSALYLCASSPINTGTDTQYFGPGTRLTVL.

This clonotype occurred many times. V usage is TRBV29-1 and J usage is TRBJ2-3; D not certain. CDR3 length: 13 amino acids. Germline loops: CDR1 SQVTM, CDR2 ANQGSEA. With 8 bases removed from V and 0 bases from J, the gap between germline ends came to 12 bases. For the CDR3, the DNA is TGCAGCACCCTCGCCACTAGCACAGATACGCAGTATTTT. It specifies CSTLATSTDTQYF.